This T cell receptor beta chain appears in the sequencing data of a study of neurological immune-mediated disorders. General study findings and limits: On phylogenetic grouping, the repertoires of 18 of 34 multiple sclerosis patients fell within one related-CDR3 cluster, constituting a possible signature.

Sequencing runs each yielded over 190 million TCR-beta sequences from 15-18 subjects. TCRdb called the 5' RACE reads again in MiXCR, with one record for every CDR3 protein. The sample lists about 70,000 distinct CDR3 sequences, 2.5% to 3.5% seen once, with approximately 4.7% in the top ten. This CDR3 region has 13 residues. Trimming stripped 2 bases from V and 7 bases from J, with 8 bases between. CDR1 and CDR2 (germline): MNHNY, SVGAGI (reference sequence). This clonotype was recorded at least ten times. What it binds is unknown. The J gene is TRBJ1-4, the V gene TRBV6-6; D unresolved. Sequencing was carried out using PBMCs. This TCR came from a woman in her 50s with multiple sclerosis. The CDR3 loop is CASSYRDTEKLFF. CDR3 nucleotides: TGTGCCAGCAGTTACCGGGATACTGAAAAACTGTTTTTT.